The source of this TCR beta chain is a study of OX40 agonist ivuxolimab in advanced cancers. In the study overall: One patient with hepatocellular carcinoma and two with cutaneous melanoma, three in all, had partial responses.

Sequencing was performed with immunoSEQ multiplex PCR; in TCRdb, only in-frame clones are kept and a portion is missing. Among around 98,000 clones, roughly 87% were seen once, and the ten largest hold approximately 0.5%. The receptor was isolated from an adult with an advanced solid tumor such as melanoma, head and neck, liver or kidney cancer. The sequences come from CD4+ or CD8+ T cells sorted from blood, collected in a trial of the OX40 agonist ivuxolimab.

CDR3 residues: CASSLVRGNYGYTF. The CDR3 bases are TGTGCCAGCAGCTTAGTGCGGGGAAACTATGGCTACACCTTC. This chain joins TRBV5-8 and TRBJ1-2; D gene unclear. V was cut by 2 bases and J by 2 bases, with 10 bases left in between. This CDR3 is built from 14 residues. Looked up from germline, CDR1 is SGHTS and CDR2 is YDEGEE.